This T cell receptor (beta chain) was found in a study of T cells after yellow fever vaccination. Only a few counts were recorded for this clonotype. TCRdb re-called the 5' RACE reads with MiXCR, one entry per CDR3 protein. The sample lists roughly 62,000 distinct CDR3 sequences, around 7% occurring once. CDR1 and CDR2 (germline): SGHNT, YYREEE (reference sequence). V was pared by 4 bases and J by 2 bases, with 16 bases between. CDR3 length equals 15 residues. The sequencing here drew on CD8+ T cells sorted from PBMCs, taken on the day of the first yellow fever vaccination. This chain uses TRBV5-4 with TRBJ2-7; D perhaps matches TRBD2 (6 bases). The sequence was obtained from a man in his late teens or twenties who received the YFV17D yellow fever vaccine. For the CDR3, the DNA is TGTGCCAGCAGCCAGGAAGCGCGGGGACCCTACGAGCAGTACTTC. This translates into CASSQEARGPYEQYF.